A single sample gave rise to the 9 T cell receptor beta chains below, sequenced in a study of blood T cell repertoires in COVID-19. Method: immunoSEQ multiplex PCR; TCRdb's copy keeps in-frame clones and lacks some. The sample holds under 150,000 clones; around nine tenths are singletons and the top ten take 6% to 8.5%. Sequencing was carried out using peripheral blood. These receptors all stem from a man between 45 and 60 years old with acute or convalescent COVID-19.

The chain carries TRBV9 and TRBJ2-1, with TRBD2 as a possible D gene (5 bases). The ends were cut back, 0 bases at V and 0 bases at J, with 13 bases in the middle. The CDR3 is 17 residues long. Germline V lookup: CDR1 SGDLS, CDR2 YYNGEE. The CDR3 loop reads CASSVGSSRVSYNEQFF. CDR3 in DNA: TGTGCCAGCAGCGTAGGGAGCTCGCGGGTCTCCTACAATGAGCAGTTCTTC. Full variable domain (remainder filled in from reference TRBV9 and TRBJ2-1): DSGVTQTPKHLITATGQRVTLRCSPRSGDLSVYWYQQSLDQGLQFLIQYYNGEERAKGNILERFSAQQFPDLHSELNLSSLELGDSALYFCASSVGSSRVSYNEQFFGPGTRLTVL.

V usage is TRBV13 and J usage is TRBJ2-3; 11 bases fit TRBD2. From germline, CDR1 is PRHDT and CDR2 FYEKMQ (reference sequence). This CDR3 spans 18 amino acids. V was clipped by 5 bases and J by 2 bases; unmatched bases: 12. DNA for the CDR3: TGTGCCAGCAGCGTCCAAACCGGGACTAGCGGACCCACAGATACGCAGTATTTT. Residues: CASSVQTGTSGPTDTQYF.

J is TRBJ2-7 and V is TRBV30; TRBD1 agrees at 11 bases. V trimming: 5 bases; J trimming: 2 bases; junction bases outside the gene matches: 8. This CDR3 is built from 15 residues. CDR1 and CDR2 (germline): GTSNPN, SVGIG (reference sequence). CDR3 loop: CAWDPGQGVPYEQYF. The CDR3 coding sequence is TGTGCCTGGGATCCGGGACAGGGGGTCCCCTACGAGCAGTACTTC. The variable domain in full, with the rest retrieved from reference TRBV30 and TRBJ2-7, is SQTIHQWPATLVQPVGSPLSLECTVEGTSNPNLYWYRQAAGRGLQLLFYSVGIGQISSEVPQNLSASRPQDRQFILSSKKLLLSDSGFYLCAWDPGQGVPYEQYFGPGTRLTVT.

The CDR3, as DNA: TGTGCCAGCAGTCCTCGGGGGGACAGGGGACTGAACTATGGCTACACCTTC. The encoded protein is CASSPRGDRGLNYGYTF. This chain joins TRBV27 and TRBJ1-2, with 10 positions matching TRBD1. CDR3 size: 17 residues. Germline values: CDR1 MNHEY, CDR2 SMNVEV (reference sequence). V shed 5 bases, J shed 2 bases, and the junction held 11 bases outside the gene matches.

CDR3 bases: TGTGCCATCAAGGACAGGGGGCGCGGGAACTATGGCTACACCTTC. Translating gives CAIKDRGRGNYGYTF. The chain links TRBV10-3 to TRBJ1-2, with TRBD1 matching 11 bases. The J segment lost 2 bases and the V segment lost 7 bases, leaving 6 bases of the junction unmatched. This CDR3 is 15 amino acids long. Germline V gene sequence: CDR1 ENHRY, CDR2 SYGVKD.

V and J are TRBV4-1 and TRBJ2-4; maybe TRBD2 (6 bases). The CDR3 length is 15 residues. The germline V and J ends were trimmed by 1 base and 6 bases, with 13 bases remaining between them. Germline CDR1 is MGHRA and CDR2 is YSYEKL. CDR3 sequence (DNA): TGCGCCAGCAGCCAAGGTCCGGGGGTGGGAAACATTCAGTACTTC. It specifies CASSQGPGVGNIQYF.

J is TRBJ2-1 and V is TRBV29-1; TRBD2 matches at 10 bases. The ends lost 4 bases at V and 3 bases at J; junction bases unmatched: 3. Germline V lookup: CDR1 SQVTM, CDR2 ANQGSEA. There are 14 residues in the CDR3. CDR3 in DNA: TGCAGCGTTGCCGGGACTAGCGACTACAATGAGCAGTTCTTC. Amino acid sequence: CSVAGTSDYNEQFF.

The genes are TRBV15 and TRBJ2-3, with D possibly matching TRBD1 (5 bases). Trimming took 4 bases from V and 0 from J, leaving 14 bases between them. CDR3 length: 16 amino acids. Germline CDR1 is LNHNV and CDR2 is YYDKDF (reference sequence). The CDR3 DNA reads as TGTGCCACCAGCATGCTCTCAGGGTACAGCACAGATACGCAGTATTTT. This translates into CATSMLSGYSTDTQYF. Filled out from reference TRBV15 and TRBJ2-3, the complete variable domain reads DAMVIQNPRYQVTQFGKPVTLSCSQTLNHNVMYWYQQKSSQAPKLLFHYYDKDFNNEADTPDNFQSRRPNTSFCFLDIRSPGLGDTAMYLCATSMLSGYSTDTQYFGPGTRLTVL.

The J gene is TRBJ1-5, the V gene TRBV7-2; D possibly corresponds to TRBD1 (5 bases). Between the trimmed V and J ends, which lost 2 bases and 4 bases, there was a span of 15 bases. CDR3 length equals 16 residues. Germline assignment: CDR1 SGHTA and CDR2 FQGNSA. CDR3: CASSLNLGVGNQPQHF. The CDR3 region has the DNA TGTGCCAGCAGCTTAAATCTAGGGGTCGGAAATCAGCCCCAGCATTTT.